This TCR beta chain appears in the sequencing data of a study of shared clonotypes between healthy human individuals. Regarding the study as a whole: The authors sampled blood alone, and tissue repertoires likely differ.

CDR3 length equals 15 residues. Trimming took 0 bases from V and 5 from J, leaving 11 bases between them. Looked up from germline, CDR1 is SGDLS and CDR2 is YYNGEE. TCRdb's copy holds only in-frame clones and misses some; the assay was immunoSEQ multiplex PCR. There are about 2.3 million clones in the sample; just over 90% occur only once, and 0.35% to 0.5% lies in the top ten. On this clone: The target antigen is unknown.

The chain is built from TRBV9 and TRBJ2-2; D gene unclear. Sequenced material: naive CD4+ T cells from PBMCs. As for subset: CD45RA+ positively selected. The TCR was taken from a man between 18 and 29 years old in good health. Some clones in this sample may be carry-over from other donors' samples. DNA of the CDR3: TGTGCCAGCAGCGTAGAACAGCTGAGGACCGGGGAGCTGTTTTTT. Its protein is CASSVEQLRTGELFF.